A single sample is the source of the 8 T cell receptor beta chains below, sequenced in a study of cytomegalovirus exposure and HLA in healthy donors. Use of 60 Vbeta and 13 Jbeta primers characterized the PCR. Generated by immunoSEQ multiplex PCR, the TCRdb table keeps only in-frame clones and is missing some. The sample yields 90,000 to 120,000 clones, roughly three quarters seen once. Material: PBMCs. The receptor source for this set is a female donor in good health and CMV-seropositive.

V and J are TRBV5-1 and TRBJ2-3; D is undetermined. Germline V CDR1 and CDR2: SGHRS, YFSETQ. This CDR3 has 14 amino acids. Trimming removed 5 bases from V and 2 bases from J, with 12 bases in between. The CDR3 is CASSQSTLTDTQYF. The CDR3, as DNA: TGCGCCAGCAGTCAGTCGACTCTCACAGATACGCAGTATTTT. Combining the CDR3 with reference TRBV5-1 and TRBJ2-3 gives the whole variable domain KAGVTQTPRYLIKTRGQQVTLSCSPISGHRSVSWYQQTPGQGLQFLFEYFSETQRNKGNFPGRFSGRQFSNSRSEMNVSTLELGDSALYLCASSQSTLTDTQYFGPGTRLTVL.

This chain joins TRBV10-3 and TRBJ1-2, with D possibly TRBD1 on 6 matching bases. This CDR3 spans 14 amino acids. Germline values: CDR1 ENHRY, CDR2 SYGVKD. V was cut by 2 bases and J by 1 base, with 8 bases left in between. CDR3 region: CAISEGGNNYGYTF. The CDR3 nucleotides are TGTGCCATCAGTGAGGGGGGCAATAACTATGGCTACACCTTC.

This chain links TRBV6-5 with TRBJ2-3, with 7 bases fitting TRBD2. This CDR3 spans 15 amino acids. After removal of 6 bases from V and 0 bases from J, the junction contained 6 bases not matched to a gene. The germline gives CDR1 MNHEY, CDR2 SVGAGI. The CDR3 bases are TGTGCCAGCAGCTTCCGACTAGCAAGCACAGATACGCAGTATTTT. Protein: CASSFRLASTDTQYF.

The chain recombines TRBV7-9 with TRBJ2-3, with 7 bases matching TRBD1. Unmatched junction bases numbered 9, after V lost 1 base and J lost 2 bases. Germline CDR1 and CDR2: SEHNR and FQNEAQ (reference sequence). This CDR3 is built from 17 residues. The chain's CDR3 is CASSLGNWDRATDTQYF. The CDR3 DNA reads as TGTGCCAGCAGCTTAGGGAATTGGGACAGAGCCACAGATACGCAGTATTTT. Supplemented by reference TRBV7-9 and TRBJ2-3, the full variable domain reads DTGVSQNPRHKITKRGQNVTFRCDPISEHNRLYWYRQTLGQGPEFLTYFQNEAQLEKSRLLSDRFSAERPKGSFSTLEIQRTEQGDSAMYLCASSLGNWDRATDTQYFGPGTRLTVL.

The J gene is TRBJ2-3, the V gene TRBV7-2; TRBD2 agrees at 8 bases. Looked up from germline, CDR1 is SGHTA and CDR2 is FQGNSA. The CDR3 totals 15 residues. Losses at the gene ends were 5 bases for V and 1 base for J; bases not matched to a gene: 5. CDR3 sequence: CASSQERGRTDTQYF. In nucleotides, the CDR3 is TGTGCCAGCAGCCAAGAGCGGGGGCGCACAGATACGCAGTATTTT.

The rearrangement links TRBV4-3 to TRBJ2-1; D is perhaps TRBD1 (6 bases). V lost 0 bases, J lost 9 bases, and 24 bases lay in between. The germline V gene has CDR1 LGHNA and CDR2 YSLEER. The CDR3 is made up of 18 amino acids. The CDR3 region has the DNA TGCGCCAGCAGCCAAGATTGGGGCTTCCGAGGGGGAGAGGGTGAGCAGTTCTTC. Translated, it gives CASSQDWGFRGGEGEQFF.

This clone was counted a single time. This sequence joins TRBV15 and TRBJ2-1; possible D gene TRBD2, 7 bases. CDR1 is LNHNV and CDR2 is YYDKDF in the germline V gene (reference sequence). V was trimmed by 0 bases and J by 7 bases, leaving 16 bases between them. The length of the CDR3 is 16 residues. The CDR3 DNA follows: TGTGCCACCAGCAGAGAACCTGGGGGGGGCGTAAATGAGCAGTTCTTC. It translates to CATSREPGGGVNEQFF.

This clone was detected once. This rearrangement joins TRBV7-8 to TRBJ2-3, with 8 bases lining up with TRBD2. The trim removed 2 bases at V and 2 bases at J, leaving 12 bases unmatched. Germline CDR1 reads SGHVS; CDR2 reads FQNEAQ. The CDR3 spans 18 residues. The CDR3 DNA reads as TGTGCCAGCAGCTTAATTCCTCGGGCTAGCGGGTTCACAGATACGCAGTATTTT. It is translated as CASSLIPRASGFTDTQYF.